This entry describes one TCR beta chain. This clone's antigen is unknown. Base qualities are not at hand, and no much larger clone is one base apart. The CDR3, from cysteine to phenylalanine, totals 12 residues. The sequence is cut down to CDR3 DNA, 36 bases in frame from base 1. Sequences SGHAT (CDR1) and FQNNGV (CDR2) are obtained from the germline V gene. V is reduced by 3 bases and J by 9 bases, leaving a spacing of 9 bases between them. This record comes from a study of cytomegalovirus exposure and HLA in healthy donors (dated by TCRdb to 2016 to 2017). Study-level background: An earlier analysis of 587 of the donors reported 276 Gb of sequence data and 95 million to 130 million unique TCR beta sequences obtained from some 200 million T cells. About 280 gigabases of sequencing data and tens of millions of unique TCR sequences were included in an early release covering under 650 HLA-typed donors. Among the roughly 400 genotyped donors, approximately 82% belonged to the genetic ancestry cluster associated with self-reported Caucasian donors. The aim of the study was to test whether cataloging public T cell receptors could identify signatures of past pathogen exposure. The study profiled the T cell repertoires of 666 subjects by immunosequencing and related them to cytomegalovirus serostatus. Besides the first cohort of around 700 subjects, a separate validation cohort made up of roughly 130 different subjects was used. High-throughput TCR immunosequencing, statistical association of individual TCRs with disease status, and machine learning were combined to predict cytomegalovirus infection status. A later analysis re-analyzed previously published TCR beta repertoires from about 600 donors and added high-resolution HLA genotyping to study TCR occurrence patterns. In the later analysis, no new phenotypic data were used to find candidate immune exposures; instead, reliance was placed on TCR beta sequences and their occurrence across donors. In an earlier analysis of around 540 of the donors, high-throughput TCR beta sequencing was used to judge whether each TCR beta V gene segment behaved as functional or pseudogenic. Donor age, sex, ethnicity and CMV serostatus were compiled alongside the repertoire data. A later genetic analysis used genome-wide SNP genotypes for about 60% of the roughly 670 donors, treating that subset as a discovery cohort. All discovery cohort repertoires had been generated using a single sequencing platform. Both class I and class II loci were covered by HLA typing, at four-digit resolution. Typing coverage varied by locus: about 629-640 donors for A, B, C, DRB1 and DQB1; roughly 510 for DQA1; over 600 for DPA1; approximately 470 for DPB1. Roughly 5 DR-DQ haplotypes were treated as single units for association and clustering because of strong linkage in the cohort. Across approximately 400 genotyped donors of the cohort, an average of 235,054 unique TCR beta nucleotide sequences per donor were sequenced, and about a sixth of those sequences were non-productive. Paper-wide results and their limitations: In vitro tests confirmed that a few of the cytomegalovirus-associated TCR beta chains recognize cytomegalovirus antigens. Because the 87-base-pair reads could not distinguish some IMGT-functional V segments, including TRBV6-2 and TRBV6-3, those segments were excluded. The cohort was sequenced for TCR beta chains only, and without alpha or paired-chain data the features that could be detected were limited. Because HLA typing was missing for some donors at each locus, association tests included only the typed subset. The study listed 150 to 200 TCR beta chains as associated with cytomegalovirus. While some public TCRs were present in many individuals, most TCR sequences turned up only very rarely across donors. According to a later genetic analysis, donors in an Asian-associated ancestry cluster had fewer N-insertions in productive TCRs than the approximately 650-donor mean. In a later analysis, most CMV-associated TCR beta chains were found to appear HLA-restricted, with HLA associations seemingly driven largely by CMV exposure. The authors suggested that the approach could potentially be extended to other disease states and immunological phenotypes. A later analysis found that TCR association rates varied across HLA loci, with DRB1 alleles showing the most associated TCRs and HLA-C alleles the fewest. At a false discovery rate of 0.05, a later analysis linked around 15,000 TCR beta sequences to specific HLA alleles. Correlated functional status among segregating V segments might reflect linkage disequilibrium, but an unknown experimental factor could not be ruled out. Several of the top co-occurrence clusters appeared to be linked to parvovirus B19, influenza, CMV and Epstein-Barr virus, according to a later analysis. In an earlier analysis of 450 to 750 of the donors, most TCR beta V segments appeared in productive rearrangements about 90% or about 30% of the time, broadly matching IMGT annotations. The only immune exposure information available for the cohort was CMV serostatus. Compared with equally common non-associated chains, HLA-associated TCR beta chains in a later analysis were more clonally expanded and had lower generation probabilities. In a later genetic analysis, a missense DCLRE1C variant was associated with V-gene and J-gene trimming of TCR beta chains, and the association was replicated in an independent cohort. A cluster of highly shared sequence variants was judged likely to represent a technical artifact of the sequencing pipeline. The earlier analysis of fewer than 750 of the donors excluded some 15 rarely observed V segments, including chromosome 9 orphons, because counts were too low. The presence/absence analyses assumed that sequencing depth was roughly uniform across donors, and that assumption may not be true. The classifier was reported to diagnose cytomegalovirus status with high specificity and sensitivity in both the original and validation cohorts. When HLA alleles, especially DR and DQ, strongly co-occurred, attributing TCR associations to individual alleles was difficult. A further reported finding was that TCR beta sequences accurately predicted the HLA-A and HLA-B alleles for most subjects in the first cohort.

The cohort consisted of hundreds of healthy bone marrow donors. At the time of sampling, all cohort members were nominally healthy, though unrecorded immune exposures were likely present. The donor was CMV seronegative and belonged to the group of roughly 330 seronegative cohort members. A peripheral blood sample was provided by each donor, and peripheral blood mononuclear cells were used for TCR beta sequencing. Genomic DNA extraction from the blood cell samples was performed with the Qiagen DNeasy Blood Extraction Kit. The library was prepared using the immunoSEQ multiplex PCR assay. A mixture of 60 forward primers for TCR Vbeta segments and 13 reverse primers for TCR Jbeta segments was used in the multiplex PCR. A multiplex PCR assay on genomic DNA amplified the CDR3 region of rearranged TCR beta genes. Amplified TCR beta libraries were sequenced as 87-base-pair reads on the Illumina HiSeq System. In the original analysis: Across the 500 to 750 repertoires, a later analysis counted approximately 83 million unique TCR beta chains, roughly 11 million of which were shared by at least two donors. To remove PCR and sequencing errors, raw reads were error-corrected and collapsed into unique sequences using a nearest-neighbor algorithm that merged closely related sequences. CDR3 sequences were aligned to IMGT reference sequences to assign V, D and J gene segments. Each retained sequence needed at least a six-nucleotide match to both a V gene segment and a J gene segment. A rearrangement was called productive if the CDR3 had no stop codons and remained in frame with V and J, and every other rearrangement was called non-productive. Following IMGT convention, CDR3 was defined as the stretch from the second conserved V-encoded cysteine to the conserved J-encoded phenylalanine. The earlier analysis of approximately 500 of the donors excluded sequences that lacked an unambiguous match to a single V gene segment. In an earlier analysis of approximately 560 of the donors, a V segment was called functional when productive rearrangements were above 56.7%, and segregating when the standard deviation between donors exceeded 5%. A statistical classification framework was built to diagnose cytomegalovirus status from the catalog of TCR beta chain sequences. In a later analysis, V and J genes were assigned by comparing TCR nucleotide sequences against IMGT/GENE-DB human TR gene sequences. The TCRdist pipeline was used in a later analysis to assign CDR3 sequences and most-parsimonious VDJ recombination scenarios. In a later analysis, each TCR beta chain was defined by its CDR3 amino acid sequence together with its V-gene family, and reads lacking a unique V-gene family were excluded. In a later analysis, 550 to 650 highly shared, low-generation-probability nucleotide sequences were removed to address suspected cross-contamination and a sequencing artifact. A later analysis calculated a clonal expansion index for each public chain from normalized within-repertoire ranks of inferred template counts. A later analysis computed generation probabilities with a VDJ recombination model fitted to out-of-frame rearrangements, and checked the results against IGoR. In a later analysis, TCR-TCR, TCR-HLA and TCR-CMV co-occurrence was scored with hypergeometric tests, and a repertoire-size bias correction was applied to TCR pairs. False discovery rates were estimated in a later analysis by permuting HLA or CMV assignments 20 times. In a later analysis, co-occurring TCRs were grouped using DBSCAN, and TCRdist sequence similarity was added for clustering within HLA-allele-positive subsets. Repertoires with fewer than 30,000 or more than 120,000 public chains were left out of co-occurrence clustering, as were about 5 repertoires with anomalous nucleotide sharing. TCRdb's version of the immuneACCESS table is confined to in-frame rearrangements and falls short of the full clone set. An unresolved V gene accounts for under half of the shortfall where checked; the remainder is of unknown origin. V and J calls plus clone size are reproduced from that table; the DNA served to infer D and trimming. The sample table shows roughly 130,000 clones, and about 8.5% are seen once. The ten largest clonotypes hold 4.5% to 6% of the sample.

Sequenced input: PBMCs. In this chain, TRBV11-2 is recombined with TRBJ2-1; the D gene cannot be resolved reliably. The receptor's source is a middle-aged man in good health and CMV-seronegative. The CDR3: CASSFKSGEQFF. The nucleotide sequence reads as follows: TGTGCCAGCAGCTTTAAGAGTGGTGAGCAGTTCTTC.